The 26 T cell receptor beta chains below all came from one sample that was sequenced in a study of T cells in Graves' hyperthyroidism and ophthalmopathy. Amplified TCR beta CDR3 regions came from RNA transcripts. TCR CDR3 regions were first amplified by RT-PCR with HTBI primers. TCRdb called the multiplex PCR reads again in MiXCR, with one record for every CDR3 protein. Of hundreds of thousands of distinct CDR3 sequences listed, 14% were seen once; the top ten hold roughly 24%. The sample consisted of blood. The source is a woman aged 25 to 39 with Graves' hyperthyroidism.

The chain combines TRBV2 with TRBJ2-7; either TRBD1 or TRBD2 may supply D (5 bases each). CDR3 size: 13 residues. Trimming removed 7 bases from V and 7 bases from J, with 17 bases in between. CDR1 SNHLY and CDR2 FYNNEI come from the germline V gene. CDR3 protein: CASTPRSWGEQYF. The CDR3 DNA reads TGTGCCAGCACTCCCAGGTCTTGGGGGGAGCAGTACTTC.

The chain links TRBV20-1 to TRBJ1-3; D call uncertain. The V end lost 3 bases, the J end lost 0 bases, and 9 bases lay between the germline ends. The CDR3 is 14 amino acids. The V gene's germline CDR1 is DFQATT and CDR2 SNEGSKA (reference sequence). The CDR3, as DNA: TGCAGTGCTAGGTCGGCCTACTCTGGAAACACCATATATTTT. Its translation is CSARSAYSGNTIYF.

This clonotype was observed at least ten times. V and J are TRBV28 and TRBJ2-1, with TRBD2 matching 9 bases. Germline CDR1 is MDHEN and CDR2 is SYDVKM. The CDR3 contains 18 residues. The junction had 11 bases not matched to a gene; V was cut back by 1 base and J by 4 bases. The CDR3: CASSLSVGREGRYNEQFF. CDR3 nucleotides: TGTGCCAGCAGTTTATCGGTGGGGCGGGAGGGGCGGTACAATGAGCAGTTCTTC.

Only one count was recorded for this clonotype. V gene TRBV20-1 combines with J gene TRBJ2-6; D unresolved. Per the germline V gene, CDR1 is DFQATT and CDR2 is SNEGSKA (reference sequence). The CDR3 consists of 14 residues. The CDR3 DNA reads as TGCAGCGCCCTGAGTCCCTCTGGGGCCAACGTCCTGACTTTC. This encodes CSALSPSGANVLTF.

This clonotype was seen more than once but under ten times. The gene calls are TRBV10-2 and TRBJ2-7; 10 bases are shared with TRBD2. Germline CDR1 WSHSY, CDR2 SAAADI. J lost 4 bases, V lost 6 bases, and 9 bases had no gene match. This CDR3 is built from 15 residues. The CDR3 here is CASSLLAGVVYEQYF. Written as DNA, the CDR3 is TGCGCCAGCAGCCTTCTAGCGGGAGTAGTGTACGAGCAGTACTTC.

In its sample, this clonotype was seen many times. The chain carries TRBV29-1 and TRBJ2-3; D perhaps matches TRBD2 (5 bases). Trimming left V 6 bases short and J 2 bases short, with 15 bases between. Germline values: CDR1 SQVTM, CDR2 ANQGSEA. The length of the CDR3 is 14 residues. For the CDR3, the DNA is TGCAGCGTCGAAAAGACGGGGTTCACAGATACGCAGTATTTT. The encoded protein is CSVEKTGFTDTQYF.

There are a few counts of this clonotype. The V and J genes are TRBV9 and TRBJ2-7; tentative D call: TRBD2 (5 bases). This CDR3 spans 13 amino acids. V lost 4 bases and J 3 bases, leaving 11 bases between the germline ends. CDR1 is SGDLS and CDR2 is YYNGEE in the germline V gene. In DNA, the CDR3 is TGTGCCAGCAGCCCGAGAGACTACTACGAGCAGTACTTC. Residues: CASSPRDYYEQYF.

J is TRBJ2-5 and V is TRBV29-1; perhaps TRBD1 as D (5 bases). Per the germline V gene, CDR1 is SQVTM and CDR2 is ANQGSEA. The CDR3 runs to 10 residues. Trimming removed 8 bases at V and 2 bases at J, with 6 bases between. This CDR3 is CSSGQETQYF. CDR3 bases: TGCAGCTCAGGGCAAGAGACCCAGTACTTC.

This clonotype has at least ten counts. This sequence joins TRBV7-6 and TRBJ2-7; perhaps TRBD1 as D (6 bases). V was clipped by 4 bases and J by 5 bases, with 24 bases between them. This CDR3 is built from 17 residues. The germline CDR1 and CDR2 sequences are SGHVS and FNYEAQ. CDR3 nucleotides: TGTGCCAGCAGCTCAGACCCCGGGCAGGGGATGTCCGACGAGCAGTACTTC. Translated: CASSSDPGQGMSDEQYF. Complete variable domain (other parts from reference TRBV7-6 and TRBJ2-7): GAGVSQSPRYKVTKRGQDVALRCDPISGHVSLYWYRQALGQGPEFLTYFNYEAQQDKSGLPNDRFSAERPEGSISTLTIQRTEQRDSAMYRCASSSDPGQGMSDEQYFGPGTRLTVT.

J is TRBJ2-2 and V is TRBV11-1; 7 bases are shared with TRBD1. Germline V gene lookup returns CDR1 SGHAT and CDR2 FQDESV (reference sequence). The CDR3 is 14 residues long. The V segment lost 5 bases and the J segment 6 bases; nucleotides outside the gene matches: 6. The CDR3 loop reads CASSGTGTAGELFF. In nucleotides, the CDR3 is TGTGCCAGCAGCGGAACCGGGACAGCCGGGGAGCTGTTTTTT.

With regard to this clonotype: Given a much more abundant clone one base away, this may be a read error. The CDR3 protein is CASSGDNRYSGNTIYF. CDR3 in DNA: TGTGCCAGCAGCGGGGACAACCGATACTCTGGAAACACCATATATTTT. The chain recombines TRBV7-2 with TRBJ1-3, with a weak D call TRBD1 (6 bases). The CDR3 extends over 16 amino acids. The germline gives CDR1 SGHTA, CDR2 FQGNSA. With 5 bases removed from V and 0 bases from J, the gap between germline ends came to 14 bases.

This clonotype was recorded at least ten times. The chain carries TRBV2 and TRBJ2-3; 7 positions agree with TRBD1. Germline-derived CDR1 and CDR2 are SNHLY and FYNNEI. J lost 1 base, V lost 6 bases, and 4 bases had no gene match. The CDR3 loop spans 14 amino acids. In DNA, the CDR3 is TGTGCCAGCAGCACCGGGACAGGCACAGATACGCAGTATTTT. Residues: CASSTGTGTDTQYF. Variable domain in full (rest from reference TRBV2 and TRBJ2-3): EPEVTQTPSHQVTQMGQEVILRCVPISNHLYFYWYRQILGQKVEFLVSFYNNEISEKSEIFDDQFSVERPDGSNFTLKIRSTKLEDSAMYFCASSTGTGTDTQYFGPGTRLTVL.

Comments on this clonotype: A much larger clone lies one base from this, so it may be a read error. The V call is TRBV6-1, the J call TRBJ2-7; D ambiguous. This CDR3 is 16 amino acids long. Germline V gene data show CDR1 as MNHNS and CDR2 as SASEGT. The CDR3 DNA reads TGTGCCGGCAGCACCCCCTTGGAGACCCGCTCCTACGAGCAGTACTTC. It codes for CAGSTPLETRSYEQYF.

This clonotype was seen many times. The J gene is TRBJ2-7, the V gene TRBV27; the D is unclear. The germline CDR1 and CDR2 sequences are MNHEY and SMNVEV (reference sequence). V gave up 6 bases and J gave up 4 bases, with 13 bases separating them. The CDR3 has 13 amino acids. The CDR3 sequence: CASSSRVLYEQYF. The CDR3 coding sequence is TGTGCCAGCAGCTCAAGGGTCCTGTACGAGCAGTACTTC.

The CDR3 here is CSAMTGGTEAFF. In DNA, the CDR3 is TGCAGCGCCATGACAGGGGGCACTGAAGCTTTCTTT. The genes are TRBV29-1 and TRBJ1-1; 9 bases fit TRBD1. This CDR3 spans 12 amino acids. Germline-derived CDR1 and CDR2 are SQVTM and ANQGSEA. V was pared by 7 bases and J by 4 bases, with 4 bases of the junction left unmatched.

This chain joins TRBV13 and TRBJ2-6, with D unclear. The germline V gene has CDR1 PRHDT and CDR2 FYEKMQ (reference sequence). The CDR3 extends over 14 amino acids. V was clipped by 3 bases and J by 3 bases, with 6 bases between them. CDR3 protein: CASSFYGGANVLTF. The CDR3 bases are TGTGCCAGCAGCTTTTACGGTGGGGCCAACGTCCTGACTTTC. Variable domain in full (rest from reference TRBV13 and TRBJ2-6): AAGVIQSPRHLIKEKRETATLKCYPIPRHDTVYWYQQGPGQDPQFLISFYEKMQSDKGSIPDRFSAQQFSDYHSELNMSSLELGDSALYFCASSFYGGANVLTFGAGSRLTVL.

This clonotype has ten or more counts. This chain uses TRBV20-1 with TRBJ2-7, with TRBD2 matching over 7 bases. V lost 3 bases, J lost 4 bases, and 12 bases stayed unmatched. Germline CDR1 DFQATT, CDR2 SNEGSKA (reference sequence). CDR3 length equals 15 residues. The CDR3 nucleotides are TGCAGTGCTAGTCACCAGCGGGGAGGGGATTACGAGCAGTACTTC. This gives the protein CSASHQRGGDYEQYF.

This clonotype appeared many times. The CDR3 is CASSTQGSGNQPQHF. The CDR3 region has the DNA TGTGCCAGCAGTACACAGGGTTCCGGCAATCAGCCCCAGCATTTT. V is TRBV28 and J is TRBJ1-5; the D gene is possibly TRBD1 (6 bases). V lost 5 bases, J lost 2 bases, and 13 bases lay in between. Germline CDR1 MDHEN, CDR2 SYDVKM. This CDR3 comprises 15 residues. Full variable domain (remainder filled in from reference TRBV28 and TRBJ1-5): DVKVTQSSRYLVKRTGEKVFLECVQDMDHENMFWYRQDPGLGLRLIYFSYDVKMKEKGDIPEGYSVSREKKERFSLILESASTNQTSMYLCASSTQGSGNQPQHFGDGTRLSIL.

This clonotype was counted ten times or more. This chain links TRBV11-2 with TRBJ2-3; 9 nucleotides align to TRBD2. The junction had 11 bases not matched to a gene; V was cut back by 7 bases and J by 0 bases. CDR1 SGHAT and CDR2 FQNNGV come from the germline V gene. CDR3 size: 17 residues. Here the CDR3 DNA reads TGTGCCAGCAAATTTAGCGGGAGCCCCTTTAGCACAGATACGCAGTATTTT. This sequence encodes CASKFSGSPFSTDTQYF.

This clonotype was recorded many times. The rearrangement links TRBV12-3 or TRBV12-4 to TRBJ1-4, with TRBD1 identical over 7 bases. This CDR3 has 14 residues. The junction had 9 bases not matched to a gene; V was cut back by 6 bases and J by 8 bases. The CDR3 loop reads CASSPPDRTEKLFF. The DNA of the CDR3 is TGTGCCAGCAGCCCCCCGGACAGGACCGAAAAACTGTTTTTT.

The V gene is TRBV5-6, the J gene TRBJ2-1; weak D call: TRBD2 (6 bases). Germline V lookup: CDR1 SGHDT, CDR2 YYEEEE. The ends were cut back, 4 bases at V and 8 bases at J, with 16 bases in the middle. The CDR3 length is 14 residues. CDR3 loop: CASSPGGMSDEQFF. CDR3 nucleotide sequence: TGTGCCAGCAGCCCCGGCGGGATGAGCGATGAGCAGTTCTTC.

This clonotype was counted at least ten times. This CDR3 reads CASLGTSGNYEQYF. The CDR3 DNA is TGTGCCAGCCTCGGGACTAGCGGGAACTACGAGCAGTACTTC. The chain carries TRBV6-2 or TRBV6-3 and TRBJ2-7, with TRBD2 matching over 13 bases. The CDR3 is made up of 14 amino acids. Germline V CDR1 and CDR2: MNHEY, SVGEGT. The V gene end was trimmed by 8 bases and the J gene end by 3 bases; junction bases not matched to a gene: 4.

With respect to this clonotype: This may be a read error, as it is one base from a much larger clone. The rearrangement joins TRBV29-1 to TRBJ2-7; a weak D match, TRBD1 (6 bases). The CDR3 is 13 residues long. V was clipped by 4 bases and J by 1 base, with 11 bases between them. From germline, CDR1 is SQVTM and CDR2 ANQGSEA. CDR3 residues: CSVVGHGSYEQYF. As DNA, the CDR3 is TGCAGCGTTGTGGGACATGGATCCTACGAGCAGTACTTC.

CDR3 loop: CATSDSSTYGYTF. The CDR3 region has the DNA TGTGCCACCAGTGATTCCTCGACCTATGGCTACACCTTC. The rearrangement links TRBV24-1 to TRBJ1-2; no clear D. Germline V lookup: CDR1 KGHDR, CDR2 SFDVKD. Trimming cost V 2 bases and J 4 bases, with 7 bases left between them. This CDR3 spans 13 amino acids.

This clonotype has only a few counts. V is TRBV28 and J is TRBJ2-1; 9 nucleotides agree with TRBD2. The germline CDR1 and CDR2 sequences are MDHEN and SYDVKM. V lost 5 bases to trimming and J lost 0 bases; unmatched junction nucleotides: 20. The CDR3 has 21 amino acids. CDR3 DNA: TGTGCCAGCAGTCTGGACCCCCCGGCTAGCGGGGTACAAAGCTCCTACAATGAGCAGTTCTTC. This translates into CASSLDPPASGVQSSYNEQFF.

This clonotype was recorded at least ten times. This chain joins TRBV20-1 and TRBJ2-3; possible D gene TRBD2, 5 bases. The germline V gene has CDR1 DFQATT and CDR2 SNEGSKA (reference sequence). Trimming left V 4 bases short and J 4 bases short, with 12 bases between. This CDR3 region has 13 residues. CDR3 coding DNA: TGCAGTGCTAAGAGAGCGGACGCAGATACGCAGTATTTT. It is translated as CSAKRADADTQYF.